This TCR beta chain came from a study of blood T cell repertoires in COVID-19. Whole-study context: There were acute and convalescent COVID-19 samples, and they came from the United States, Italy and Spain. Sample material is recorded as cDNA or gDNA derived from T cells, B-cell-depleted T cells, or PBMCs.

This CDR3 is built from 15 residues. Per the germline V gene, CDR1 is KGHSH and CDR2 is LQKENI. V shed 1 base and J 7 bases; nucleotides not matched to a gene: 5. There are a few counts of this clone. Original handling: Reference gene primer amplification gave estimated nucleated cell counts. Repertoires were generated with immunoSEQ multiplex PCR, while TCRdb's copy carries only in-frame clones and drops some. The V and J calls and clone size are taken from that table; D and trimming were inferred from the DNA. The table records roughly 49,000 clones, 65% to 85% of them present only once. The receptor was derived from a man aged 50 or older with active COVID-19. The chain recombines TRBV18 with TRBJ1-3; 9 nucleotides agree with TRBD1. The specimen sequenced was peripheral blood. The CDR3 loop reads CASSPQGQGLNTIYF. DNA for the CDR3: TGTGCCAGCTCACCACAAGGACAGGGGTTGAACACCATATATTTT.